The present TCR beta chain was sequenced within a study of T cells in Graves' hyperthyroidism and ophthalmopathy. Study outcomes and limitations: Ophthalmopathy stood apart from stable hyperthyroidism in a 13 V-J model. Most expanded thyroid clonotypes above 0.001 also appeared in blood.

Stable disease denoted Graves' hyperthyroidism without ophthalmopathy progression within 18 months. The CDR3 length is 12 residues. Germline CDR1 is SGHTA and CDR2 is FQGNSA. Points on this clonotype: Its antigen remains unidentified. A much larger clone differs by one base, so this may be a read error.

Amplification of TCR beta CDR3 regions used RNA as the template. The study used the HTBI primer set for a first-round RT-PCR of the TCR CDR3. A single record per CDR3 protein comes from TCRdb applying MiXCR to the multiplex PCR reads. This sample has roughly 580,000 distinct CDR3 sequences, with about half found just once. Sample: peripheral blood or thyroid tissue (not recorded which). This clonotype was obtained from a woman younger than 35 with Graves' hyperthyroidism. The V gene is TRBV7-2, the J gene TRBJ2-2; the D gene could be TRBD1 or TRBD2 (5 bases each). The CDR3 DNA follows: TGTGCCAGCAGCCCAGGGATCGGGGAGCCGTTTTTT. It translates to CASSPGIGEPFF. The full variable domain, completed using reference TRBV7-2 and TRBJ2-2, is GAGVSQSPSNKVTEKGKDVELRCDPISGHTALYWYRQSLGQGLEFLIYFQGNSAPDKSGLPSDRFSAERTGGSVSTLTIQRTQQEDSAVYLCASSPGIGEPFFGEGSRLTVL.